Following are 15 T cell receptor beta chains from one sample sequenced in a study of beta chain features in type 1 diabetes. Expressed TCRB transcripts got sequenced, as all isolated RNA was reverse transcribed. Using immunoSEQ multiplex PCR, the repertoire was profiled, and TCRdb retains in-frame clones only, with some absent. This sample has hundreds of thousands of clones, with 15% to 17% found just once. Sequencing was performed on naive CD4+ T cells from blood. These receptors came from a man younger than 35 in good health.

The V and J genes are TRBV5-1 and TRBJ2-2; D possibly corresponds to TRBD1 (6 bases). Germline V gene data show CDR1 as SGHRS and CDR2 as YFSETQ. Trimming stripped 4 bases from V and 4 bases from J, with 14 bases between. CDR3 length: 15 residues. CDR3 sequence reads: CASSRETGSTGELFF. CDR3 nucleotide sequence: TGCGCCAGCAGCCGAGAAACAGGGTCCACCGGGGAGCTGTTTTTT.

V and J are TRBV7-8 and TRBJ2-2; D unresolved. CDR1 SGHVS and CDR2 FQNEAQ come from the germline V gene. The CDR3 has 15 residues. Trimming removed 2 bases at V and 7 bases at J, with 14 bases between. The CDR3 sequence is CASSLWFRVLGELFF. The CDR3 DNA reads TGTGCCAGCAGCTTATGGTTCCGTGTCCTCGGGGAGCTGTTTTTT.

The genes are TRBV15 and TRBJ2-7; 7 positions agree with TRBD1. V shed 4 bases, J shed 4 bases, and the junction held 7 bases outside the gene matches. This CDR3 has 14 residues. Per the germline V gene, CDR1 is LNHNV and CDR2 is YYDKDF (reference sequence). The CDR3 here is CATSTTGSRYEQYF. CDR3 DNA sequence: TGTGCCACCAGCACGACAGGGTCGAGGTACGAGCAGTACTTC.

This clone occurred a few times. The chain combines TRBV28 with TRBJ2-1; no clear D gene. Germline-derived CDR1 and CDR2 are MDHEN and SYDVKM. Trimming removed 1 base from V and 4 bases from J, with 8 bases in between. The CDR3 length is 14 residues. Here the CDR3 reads CASSLSPVYNEQFF. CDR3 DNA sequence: TGTGCCAGCAGTTTATCTCCGGTTTACAATGAGCAGTTCTTC.

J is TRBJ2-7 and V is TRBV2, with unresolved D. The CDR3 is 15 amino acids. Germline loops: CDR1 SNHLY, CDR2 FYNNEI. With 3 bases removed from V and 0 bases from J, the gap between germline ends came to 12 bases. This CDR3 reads CASSDLGLSSYEQYF. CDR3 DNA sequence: TGTGCCAGCAGTGATCTAGGGTTGAGCTCCTACGAGCAGTACTTC.

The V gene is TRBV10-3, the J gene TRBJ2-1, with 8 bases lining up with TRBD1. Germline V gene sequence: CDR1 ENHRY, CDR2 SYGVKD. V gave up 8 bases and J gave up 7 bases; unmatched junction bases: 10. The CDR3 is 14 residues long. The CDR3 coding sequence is TGTGCCATCGCCCCAGGGGGCGTGAGAAATGAGCAGTTCTTC. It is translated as CAIAPGGVRNEQFF.

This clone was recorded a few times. The CDR3 DNA follows: TGTGCCTGGAGTGTAGGAGTGGGACAGGGCAATTCACCCCTCCACTTT. Its translation is CAWSVGVGQGNSPLHF. The chain employs TRBV30 and TRBJ1-6, with TRBD1 matching over 9 bases. V shed 0 bases and J 7 bases; nucleotides not matched to a gene: 7. CDR3 length equals 16 residues. Germline-derived CDR1 and CDR2 are GTSNPN and SVGIG (reference sequence).

The CDR3 here is CASRGGTSADEQFF. The CDR3 nucleotides read TGTGCCAGCAGGGGGGGGACTAGTGCGGACGAGCAGTTCTTC. This rearrangement joins TRBV11-1 to TRBJ2-1; 8 bases are shared with TRBD2. V lost 6 bases to trimming and J lost 10 bases; unmatched junction nucleotides: 11. Germline lookup yields CDR1 SGHAT and CDR2 FQDESV (reference sequence). This CDR3 spans 14 amino acids.

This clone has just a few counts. Written as DNA, the CDR3 is TGTGCCAGCAGTGAAGCGCTTCACTCCTACGAGCAGTACTTC. This encodes CASSEALHSYEQYF. The chain joins TRBV2 to TRBJ2-7; D gene unclear. The germline CDR1 and CDR2 sequences are SNHLY and FYNNEI. CDR3 size: 14 residues. With 0 bases removed from V and 0 bases from J, the gap between germline ends came to 6 bases. The full variable domain, with the rest looked up from reference TRBV2 and TRBJ2-7, is EPEVTQTPSHQVTQMGQEVILRCVPISNHLYFYWYRQILGQKVEFLVSFYNNEISEKSEIFDDQFSVERPDGSNFTLKIRSTKLEDSAMYFCASSEALHSYEQYFGPGTRLTVT.

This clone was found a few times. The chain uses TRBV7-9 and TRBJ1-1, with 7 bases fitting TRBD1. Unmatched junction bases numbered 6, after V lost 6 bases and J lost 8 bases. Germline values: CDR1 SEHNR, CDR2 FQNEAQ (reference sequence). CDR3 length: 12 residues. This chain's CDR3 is CASREGAGEAFF. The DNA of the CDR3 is TGTGCCAGCAGAGAGGGGGCAGGCGAAGCTTTCTTT.

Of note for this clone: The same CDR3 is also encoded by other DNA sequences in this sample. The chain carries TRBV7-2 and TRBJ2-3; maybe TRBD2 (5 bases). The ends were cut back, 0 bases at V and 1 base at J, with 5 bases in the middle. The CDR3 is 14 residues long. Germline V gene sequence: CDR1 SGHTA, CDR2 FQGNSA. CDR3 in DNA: TGTGCCAGCAGCTTAGCGCGGGGCACAGATACGCAGTATTTT. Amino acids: CASSLARGTDTQYF.

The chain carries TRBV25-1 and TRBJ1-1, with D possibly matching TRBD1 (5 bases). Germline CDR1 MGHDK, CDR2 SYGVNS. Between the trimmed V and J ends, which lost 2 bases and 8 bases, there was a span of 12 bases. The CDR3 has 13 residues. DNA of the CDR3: TGTGCCAGCAGTGAAGCATCCCGGGACGAAGCTTTCTTT. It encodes CASSEASRDEAFF. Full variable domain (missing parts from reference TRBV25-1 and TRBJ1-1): EADIYQTPRYLVIGTGKKITLECSQTMGHDKMYWYQQDPGMELHLIHYSYGVNSTEKGDLSSESTVSRIRTEHFPLTLESARPSHTSQYLCASSEASRDEAFFGQGTRLTVV.

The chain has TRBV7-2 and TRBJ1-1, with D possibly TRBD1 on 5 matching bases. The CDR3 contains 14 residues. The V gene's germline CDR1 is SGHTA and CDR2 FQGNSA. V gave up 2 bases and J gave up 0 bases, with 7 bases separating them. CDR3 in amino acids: CASSLRQMNTEAFF. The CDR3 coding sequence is TGTGCCAGCAGCTTAAGACAGATGAACACTGAAGCTTTCTTT.

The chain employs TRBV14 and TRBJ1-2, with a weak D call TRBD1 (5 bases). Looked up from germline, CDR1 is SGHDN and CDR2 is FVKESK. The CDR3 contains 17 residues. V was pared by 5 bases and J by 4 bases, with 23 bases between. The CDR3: CASSKGVTLAGGYGYTF. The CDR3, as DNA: TGTGCCAGCAGCAAAGGGGTAACCCTGGCGGGAGGCTATGGCTACACCTTC.

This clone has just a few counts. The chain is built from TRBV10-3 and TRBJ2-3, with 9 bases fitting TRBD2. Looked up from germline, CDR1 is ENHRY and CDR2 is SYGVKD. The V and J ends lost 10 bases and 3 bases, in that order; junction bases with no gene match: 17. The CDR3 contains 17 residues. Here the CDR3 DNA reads TGTGCCACCCAGGGGCGGGGGGGCCTAAGTACGACAGATACGCAGTATTTT. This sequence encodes CATQGRGGLSTTDTQYF.